This T cell receptor (beta chain) was documented in a study of blood T cell repertoires in COVID-19. Sequencing was performed with immunoSEQ multiplex PCR; in TCRdb, only in-frame clones are kept and a portion is missing. This table has some 48,000 clones, about 72% appearing once. The germline V gene has CDR1 MNHEY and CDR2 SVGAGI. V was pared by 6 bases and J by 2 bases, with 9 bases of the junction left unmatched. This CDR3 spans 15 amino acids. This clone was observed a few times. The TCR comes from a woman aged 45-65 years with acute COVID-19. The chain carries TRBV6-5 and TRBJ2-7; 8 bases are shared with TRBD1. The specimen was PBMCs or T cells enriched from blood (not recorded which). The chain's CDR3 is CASRQQTGDPYEQYF. For the CDR3, the DNA is TGTGCCAGCAGGCAACAGACAGGGGACCCCTACGAGCAGTACTTC.